What follows describes a single TCR beta chain. Its antigen is as yet unknown. V shed 2 bases, J shed 15 bases, and the junction held 5 bases outside the gene matches. Per the germline V gene, CDR1 is MDHEN and CDR2 is SYDVKM. CDR3 size: 12 residues. These data belong to a study of T cell repertoires in cytomegalovirus infection. Study details: Public TCR beta signature analysis indicated the presence of both CMV infection and matching HLA type.

Study-wide points: The cumulative frequency of public TCR beta families identified carriers of CMV plus the relevant HLA. The ex vivo response was dominated by HLA-C-restricted CMV-specific TCR beta clonotypes.

One entry per CDR3 protein results from TCRdb running MiXCR on the reads. The sample lists approximately 170,000 distinct CDR3 sequences, approximately 15% occurring once. Sequenced input: PBMCs. The clonotype was recovered from a human donor in good health (CMV status not recorded). Some clones in this sample may be carry-over from other donors' samples. The chain joins TRBV28 to TRBJ2-1; 9 nucleotides line up with TRBD2. CDR3 coding DNA: TGTGCCAGCAGTTTACTAGCGGGAAAGGGGTTCTTC. It specifies CASSLLAGKGFF.